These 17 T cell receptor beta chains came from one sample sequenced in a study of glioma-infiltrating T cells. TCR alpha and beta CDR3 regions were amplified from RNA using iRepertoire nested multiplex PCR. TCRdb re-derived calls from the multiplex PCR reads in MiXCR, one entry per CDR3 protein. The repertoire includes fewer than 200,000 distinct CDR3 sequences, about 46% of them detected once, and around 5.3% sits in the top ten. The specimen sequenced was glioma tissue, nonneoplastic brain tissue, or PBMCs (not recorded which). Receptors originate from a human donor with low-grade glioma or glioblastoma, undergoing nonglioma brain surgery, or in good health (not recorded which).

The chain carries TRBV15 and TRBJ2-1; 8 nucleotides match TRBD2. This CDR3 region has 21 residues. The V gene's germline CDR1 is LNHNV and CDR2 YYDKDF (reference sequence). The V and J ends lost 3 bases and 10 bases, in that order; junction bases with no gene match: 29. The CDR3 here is CATSSTPRRASGSWVTYEQFF. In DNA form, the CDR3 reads TGTGCCACCAGCAGTACCCCTCGTCGGGCTAGCGGGTCTTGGGTCACCTACGAGCAGTTCTTC.

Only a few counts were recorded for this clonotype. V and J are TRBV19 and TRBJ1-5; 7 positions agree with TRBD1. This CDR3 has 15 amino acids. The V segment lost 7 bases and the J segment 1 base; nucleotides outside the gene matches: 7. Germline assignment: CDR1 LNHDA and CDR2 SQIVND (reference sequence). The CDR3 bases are TGTGCCAGTATGAGACAGGGAGACAGCAATCAGCCCCAGCATTTT. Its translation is CASMRQGDSNQPQHF.

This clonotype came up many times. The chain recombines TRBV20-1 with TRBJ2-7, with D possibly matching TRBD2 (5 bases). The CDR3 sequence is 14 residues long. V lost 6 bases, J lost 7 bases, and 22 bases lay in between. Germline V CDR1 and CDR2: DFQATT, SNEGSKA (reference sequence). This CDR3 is CSATKDSLLAEQYF. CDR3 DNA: TGCAGTGCCACCAAGGACTCCCTTTTAGCGGAGCAGTACTTC.

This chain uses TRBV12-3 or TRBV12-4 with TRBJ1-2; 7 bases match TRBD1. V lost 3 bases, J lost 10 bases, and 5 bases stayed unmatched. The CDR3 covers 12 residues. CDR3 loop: CASSLQGEVYTF. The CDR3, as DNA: TGTGCCAGCAGTTTGCAGGGGGAGGTCTACACCTTC.

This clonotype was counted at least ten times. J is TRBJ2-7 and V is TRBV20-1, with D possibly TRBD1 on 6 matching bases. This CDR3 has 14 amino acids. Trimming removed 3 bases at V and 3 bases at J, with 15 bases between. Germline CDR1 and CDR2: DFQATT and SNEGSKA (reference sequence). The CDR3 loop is CSARPVGRGYEQYF. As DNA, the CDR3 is TGCAGTGCTAGGCCCGTCGGCAGGGGCTACGAGCAGTACTTC.

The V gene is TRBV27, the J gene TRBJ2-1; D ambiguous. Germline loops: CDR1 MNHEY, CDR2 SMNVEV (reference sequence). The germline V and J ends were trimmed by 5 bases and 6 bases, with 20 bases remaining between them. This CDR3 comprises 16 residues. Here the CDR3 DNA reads TGTGCCAGCAGTCTACTCAGACTCGCACTATCCAATGAGCAGTTCTTC. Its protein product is CASSLLRLALSNEQFF.

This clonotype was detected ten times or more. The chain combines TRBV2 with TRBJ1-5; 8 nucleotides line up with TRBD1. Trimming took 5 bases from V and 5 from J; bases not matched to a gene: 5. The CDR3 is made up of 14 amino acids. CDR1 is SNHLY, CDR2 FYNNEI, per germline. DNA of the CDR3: TGTGCCAGCAGTAAGGGACAGGCCGATCAGCCCCAGCATTTT. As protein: CASSKGQADQPQHF.

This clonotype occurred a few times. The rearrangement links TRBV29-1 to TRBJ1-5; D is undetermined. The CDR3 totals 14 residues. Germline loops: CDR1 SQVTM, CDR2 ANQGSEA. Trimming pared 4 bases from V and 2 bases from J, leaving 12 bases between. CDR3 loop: CSVGLGGGNQPQHF. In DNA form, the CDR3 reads TGCAGCGTTGGGTTGGGTGGTGGCAATCAGCCCCAGCATTTT.

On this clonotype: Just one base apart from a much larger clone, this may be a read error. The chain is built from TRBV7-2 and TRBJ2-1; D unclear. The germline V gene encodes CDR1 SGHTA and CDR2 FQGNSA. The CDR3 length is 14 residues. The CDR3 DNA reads TGTGCCAACAGCTTAGAGAGTAGTTTGAATGAGCAGTTCTTC. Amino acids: CANSLESSLNEQFF.

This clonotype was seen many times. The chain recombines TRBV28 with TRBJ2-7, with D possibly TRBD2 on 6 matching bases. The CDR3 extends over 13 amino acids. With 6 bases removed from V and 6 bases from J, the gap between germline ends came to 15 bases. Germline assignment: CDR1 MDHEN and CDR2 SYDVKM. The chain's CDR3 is CASSWGVGAEQYF. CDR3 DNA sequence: TGTGCCAGCAGCTGGGGGGTAGGGGCCGAGCAGTACTTC.

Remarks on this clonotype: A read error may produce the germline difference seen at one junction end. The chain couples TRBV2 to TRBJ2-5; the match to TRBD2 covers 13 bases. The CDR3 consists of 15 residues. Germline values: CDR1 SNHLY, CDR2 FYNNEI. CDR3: CASRGGLAGEYEQSF. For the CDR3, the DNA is TGTGCCAGCAGAGGCGGACTAGCGGGAGAATATGAGCAGTCCTTC. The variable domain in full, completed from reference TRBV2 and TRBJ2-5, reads EPEVTQTPSHQVTQMGQEVILRCVPISNHLYFYWYRQILGQKVEFLVSFYNNEISEKSEIFDDQFSVERPDGSNFTLKIRSTKLEDSAMYFCASRGGLAGEYEQSFGPGTRLLVL.

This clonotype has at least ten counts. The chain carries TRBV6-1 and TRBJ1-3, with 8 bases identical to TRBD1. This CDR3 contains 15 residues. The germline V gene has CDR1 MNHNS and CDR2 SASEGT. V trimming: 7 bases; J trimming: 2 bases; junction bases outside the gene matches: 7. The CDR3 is CASTPRGQPGNTIYF. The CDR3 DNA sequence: TGTGCCAGCACTCCCAGGGGGCAGCCTGGAAACACCATATATTTT.

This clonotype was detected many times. CDR3 coding DNA: TGTGCCAGCAGCCTGTCAATCGGGGAGCAGTTCTTC. It is translated as CASSLSIGEQFF. The chain recombines TRBV3-1 with TRBJ2-1; unclear D gene. The ends were cut back, 4 bases at V and 10 bases at J, with 11 bases in the middle. The germline V gene has CDR1 LGHDT and CDR2 YNNKEL (reference sequence). This CDR3 has 12 residues.

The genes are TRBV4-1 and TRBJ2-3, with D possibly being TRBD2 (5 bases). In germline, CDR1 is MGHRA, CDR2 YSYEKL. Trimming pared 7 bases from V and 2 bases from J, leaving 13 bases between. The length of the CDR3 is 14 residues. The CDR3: CASIVSRVTDTQYF. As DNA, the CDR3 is TGCGCCAGCATCGTGTCGCGGGTCACAGATACGCAGTATTTT.

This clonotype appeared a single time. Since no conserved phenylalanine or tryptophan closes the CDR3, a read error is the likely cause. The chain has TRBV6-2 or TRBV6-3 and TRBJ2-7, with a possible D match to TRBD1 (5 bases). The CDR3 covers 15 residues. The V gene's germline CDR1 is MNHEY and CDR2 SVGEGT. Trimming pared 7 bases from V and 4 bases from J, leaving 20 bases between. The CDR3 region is CASTPQGTGDYEQYL. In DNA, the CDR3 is TGTGCCAGCACCCCTCAAGGTACAGGAGATTACGAGCAGTACCTC.

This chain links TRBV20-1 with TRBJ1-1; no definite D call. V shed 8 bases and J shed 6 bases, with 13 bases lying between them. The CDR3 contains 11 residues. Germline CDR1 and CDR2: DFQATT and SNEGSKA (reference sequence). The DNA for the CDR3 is TGCAGTCCTCTGGTAAGGCCTGAAGCTTTCTTT. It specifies CSPLVRPEAFF.

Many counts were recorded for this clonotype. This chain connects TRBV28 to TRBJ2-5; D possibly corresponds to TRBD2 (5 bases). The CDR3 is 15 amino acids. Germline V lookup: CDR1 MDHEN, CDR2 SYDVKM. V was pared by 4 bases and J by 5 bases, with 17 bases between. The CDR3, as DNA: TGTGCCAGCAGTTCCCCAGGAACTAGGAAGGAGACCCAGTACTTC. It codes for CASSSPGTRKETQYF.